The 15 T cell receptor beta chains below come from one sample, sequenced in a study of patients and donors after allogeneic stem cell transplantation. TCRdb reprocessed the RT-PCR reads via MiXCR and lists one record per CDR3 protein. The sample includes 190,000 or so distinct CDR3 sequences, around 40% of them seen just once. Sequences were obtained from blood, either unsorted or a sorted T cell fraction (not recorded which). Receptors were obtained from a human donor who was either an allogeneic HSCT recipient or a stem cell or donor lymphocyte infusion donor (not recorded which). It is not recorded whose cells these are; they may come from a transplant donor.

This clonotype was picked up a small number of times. CDR3 region: CASSPLGASGNTIYF. CDR3 in DNA: TGCGCCAGCAGCCCCCTGGGGGCCTCTGGAAACACCATATATTTT. The chain links TRBV5-1 to TRBJ1-3, with D possibly matching TRBD1 (6 bases). Germline CDR1 and CDR2: SGHRS and YFSETQ. The CDR3 runs to 15 residues. V dropped 4 bases and J dropped 0 bases, with 11 bases sitting between them.

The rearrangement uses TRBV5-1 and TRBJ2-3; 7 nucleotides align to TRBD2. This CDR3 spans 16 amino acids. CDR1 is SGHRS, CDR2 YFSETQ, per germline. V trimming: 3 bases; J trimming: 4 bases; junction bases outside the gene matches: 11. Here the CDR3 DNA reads TGCGCCAGCAGCTCGGGCCCAGCGGGGAGCGCAGATACGCAGTATTTT. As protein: CASSSGPAGSADTQYF.

CDR3 DNA sequence: TGCGCCAGCAGCTTGGGAACCCCAGTCTACAATGAGCAGTTCTTC. Amino acids: CASSLGTPVYNEQFF. The V and J genes are TRBV5-1 and TRBJ2-1; D call uncertain. Germline V gene data show CDR1 as SGHRS and CDR2 as YFSETQ. Trimming stripped 0 bases from V and 3 bases from J, with 10 bases between. The CDR3 loop spans 15 amino acids. Looking up the rest from reference TRBV5-1 and TRBJ2-1 gives the full variable domain: KAGVTQTPRYLIKTRGQQVTLSCSPISGHRSVSWYQQTPGQGLQFLFEYFSETQRNKGNFPGRFSGRQFSNSRSEMNVSTLELGDSALYLCASSLGTPVYNEQFFGPGTRLTVL.

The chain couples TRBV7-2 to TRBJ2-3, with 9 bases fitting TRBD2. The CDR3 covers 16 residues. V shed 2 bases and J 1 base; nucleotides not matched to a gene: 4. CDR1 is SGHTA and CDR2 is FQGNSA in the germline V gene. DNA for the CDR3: TGTGCCAGCAGCTTAAGTGGCGGGGGGGGCACAGATACGCAGTATTTT. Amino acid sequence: CASSLSGGGGTDTQYF. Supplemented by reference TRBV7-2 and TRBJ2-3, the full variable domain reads GAGVSQSPSNKVTEKGKDVELRCDPISGHTALYWYRQSLGQGLEFLIYFQGNSAPDKSGLPSDRFSAERTGGSVSTLTIQRTQQEDSAVYLCASSLSGGGGTDTQYFGPGTRLTVL.

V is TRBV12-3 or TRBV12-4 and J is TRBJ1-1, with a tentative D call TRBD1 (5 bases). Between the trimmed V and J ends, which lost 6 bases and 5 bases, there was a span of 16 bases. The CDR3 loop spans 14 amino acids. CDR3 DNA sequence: TGTGCCAGCAGCTCTGGGACCTGGGGGACTGAAGCTTTCTTT. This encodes CASSSGTWGTEAFF.

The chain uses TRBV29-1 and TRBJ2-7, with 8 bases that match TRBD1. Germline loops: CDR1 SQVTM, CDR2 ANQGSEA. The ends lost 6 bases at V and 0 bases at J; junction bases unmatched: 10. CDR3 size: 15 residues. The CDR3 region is CSVAPGQEISYEQYF. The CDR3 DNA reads TGCAGCGTAGCCCCGGGACAGGAGATCTCCTACGAGCAGTACTTC.

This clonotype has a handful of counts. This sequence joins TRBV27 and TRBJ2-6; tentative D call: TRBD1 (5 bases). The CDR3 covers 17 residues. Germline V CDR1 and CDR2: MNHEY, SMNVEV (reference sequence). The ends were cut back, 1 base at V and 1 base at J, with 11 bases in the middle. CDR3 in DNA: TGTGCCAGCAGTTTATGGGCCAGGGTATCTGGGGCCAACGTCCTGACTTTC. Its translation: CASSLWARVSGANVLTF.

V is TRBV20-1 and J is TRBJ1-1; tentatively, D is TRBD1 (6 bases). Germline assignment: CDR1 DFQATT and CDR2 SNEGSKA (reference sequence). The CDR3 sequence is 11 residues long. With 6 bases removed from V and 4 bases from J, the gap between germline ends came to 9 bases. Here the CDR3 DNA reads TGCAGTGCGAGGGGGGTCACTGAAGCTTTCTTT. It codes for CSARGVTEAFF.

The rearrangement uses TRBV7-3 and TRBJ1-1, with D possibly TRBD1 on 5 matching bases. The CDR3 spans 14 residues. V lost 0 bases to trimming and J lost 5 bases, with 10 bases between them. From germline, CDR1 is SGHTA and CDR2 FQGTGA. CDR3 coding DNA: TGTGCCAGCAGCTTAACGAGTAGGGGAACTGAAGCTTTCTTT. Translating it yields CASSLTSRGTEAFF.

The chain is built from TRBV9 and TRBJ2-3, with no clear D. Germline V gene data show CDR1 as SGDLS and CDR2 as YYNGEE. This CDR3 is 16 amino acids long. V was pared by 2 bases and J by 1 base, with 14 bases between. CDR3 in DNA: TGTGCCAGCAGCGTTCAGGCAGGACGAGGCACAGATACGCAGTATTTT. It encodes CASSVQAGRGTDTQYF.

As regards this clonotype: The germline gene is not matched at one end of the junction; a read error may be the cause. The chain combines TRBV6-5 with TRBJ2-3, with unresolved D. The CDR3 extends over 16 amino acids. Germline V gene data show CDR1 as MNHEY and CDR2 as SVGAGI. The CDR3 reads CASSYSRTGFGDTQYF. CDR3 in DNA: TGTGCAAGCAGTTACTCGCGGACGGGCTTTGGGGATACGCAGTATTTT.

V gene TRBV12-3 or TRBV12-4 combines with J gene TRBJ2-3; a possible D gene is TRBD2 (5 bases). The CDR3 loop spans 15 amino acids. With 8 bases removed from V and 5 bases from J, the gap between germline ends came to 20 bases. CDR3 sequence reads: CASYKRREAGDTQYF. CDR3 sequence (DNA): TGTGCCAGCTATAAGCGGCGCGAGGCTGGAGATACGCAGTATTTT.

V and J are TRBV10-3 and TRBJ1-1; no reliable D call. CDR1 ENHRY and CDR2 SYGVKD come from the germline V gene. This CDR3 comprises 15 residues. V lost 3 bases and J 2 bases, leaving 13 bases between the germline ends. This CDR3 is CAISDSRLRNTEAFF. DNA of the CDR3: TGTGCCATCAGTGATTCGAGACTCCGTAACACTGAAGCTTTCTTT.

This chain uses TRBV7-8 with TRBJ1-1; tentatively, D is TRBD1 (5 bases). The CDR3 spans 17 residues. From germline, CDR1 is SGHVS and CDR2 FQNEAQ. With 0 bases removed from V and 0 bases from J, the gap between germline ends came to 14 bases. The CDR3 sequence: CASSLAGSGRLNTEAFF. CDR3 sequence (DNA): TGTGCCAGCAGCTTAGCCGGATCGGGACGCCTGAACACTGAAGCTTTCTTT.

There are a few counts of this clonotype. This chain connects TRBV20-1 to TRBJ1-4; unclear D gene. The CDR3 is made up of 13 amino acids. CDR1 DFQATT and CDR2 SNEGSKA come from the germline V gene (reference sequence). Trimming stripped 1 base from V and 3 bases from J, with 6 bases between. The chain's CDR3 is CSARGTANEKLFF. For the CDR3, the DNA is TGCAGTGCTAGAGGGACGGCTAATGAAAAACTGTTTTTT.